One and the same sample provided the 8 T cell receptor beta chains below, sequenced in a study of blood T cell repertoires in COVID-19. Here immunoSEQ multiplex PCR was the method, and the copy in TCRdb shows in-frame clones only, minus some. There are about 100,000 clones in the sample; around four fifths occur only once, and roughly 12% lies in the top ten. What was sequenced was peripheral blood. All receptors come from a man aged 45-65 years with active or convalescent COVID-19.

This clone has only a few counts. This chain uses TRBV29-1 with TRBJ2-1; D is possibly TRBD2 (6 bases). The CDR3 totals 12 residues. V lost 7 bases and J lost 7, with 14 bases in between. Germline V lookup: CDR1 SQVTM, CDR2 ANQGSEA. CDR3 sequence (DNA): TGCAGCGCCGGGGGAGTGCCAAATGAGCAGTTCTTC. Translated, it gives CSAGGVPNEQFF.

The CDR3 bases are TGTGCCAGCACCACGCAACCGGGAGATGGACGCGAGCAGTACTTC. Residues: CASTTQPGDGREQYF. The chain recombines TRBV6-5 with TRBJ2-7, with D possibly TRBD2 on 6 matching bases. V was clipped by 7 bases and J by 6 bases, with 22 bases between them. In germline, CDR1 is MNHEY, CDR2 SVGAGI. The CDR3 sequence is 15 residues long.

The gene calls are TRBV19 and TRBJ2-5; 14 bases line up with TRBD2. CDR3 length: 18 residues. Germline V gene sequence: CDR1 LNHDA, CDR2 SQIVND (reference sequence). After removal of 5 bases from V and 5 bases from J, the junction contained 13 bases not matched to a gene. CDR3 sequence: CASSPGTSGSLKWETQYF. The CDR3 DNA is TGTGCCAGTAGTCCAGGGACTAGCGGGAGTTTGAAGTGGGAGACCCAGTACTTC.

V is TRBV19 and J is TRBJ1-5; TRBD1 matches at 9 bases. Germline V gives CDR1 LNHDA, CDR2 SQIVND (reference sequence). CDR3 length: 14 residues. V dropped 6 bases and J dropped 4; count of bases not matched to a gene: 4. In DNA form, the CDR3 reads TGTGCCAGTAGAACAGGGGGCCGTAATCAGCCCCAGCATTTT. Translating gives CASRTGGRNQPQHF.

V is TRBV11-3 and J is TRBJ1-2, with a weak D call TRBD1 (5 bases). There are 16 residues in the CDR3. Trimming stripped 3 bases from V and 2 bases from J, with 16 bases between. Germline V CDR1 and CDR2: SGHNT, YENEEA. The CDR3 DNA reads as TGTGCCAGCAGCTTTGGACAATCACCTGTGAACTATGGCTACACCTTC. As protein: CASSFGQSPVNYGYTF.

Written as DNA, the CDR3 is TGTGCCAGCTCAGTCCCGCGCGGGAACACAGATACGCAGTATTTT. Its translation is CASSVPRGNTDTQYF. The V and J genes are TRBV18 and TRBJ2-3; a weak D match, TRBD2 (6 bases). The V gene's germline CDR1 is KGHSH and CDR2 LQKENI. Deletions cut 5 bases from V and 2 bases from J, with 14 bases between. The CDR3 is 15 amino acids.

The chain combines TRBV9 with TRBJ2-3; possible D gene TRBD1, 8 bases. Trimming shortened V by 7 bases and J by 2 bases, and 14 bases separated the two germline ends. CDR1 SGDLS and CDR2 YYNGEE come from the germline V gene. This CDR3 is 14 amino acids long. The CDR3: CASADRDYTDTQYF. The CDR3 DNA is TGTGCCAGCGCGGACAGGGACTACACAGATACGCAGTATTTT.

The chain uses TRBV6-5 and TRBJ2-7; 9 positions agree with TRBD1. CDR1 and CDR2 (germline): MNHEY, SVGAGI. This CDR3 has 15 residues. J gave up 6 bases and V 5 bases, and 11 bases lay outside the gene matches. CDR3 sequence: CASSTRPTGGGEQYF. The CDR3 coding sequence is TGTGCCAGCAGTACTCGCCCAACAGGGGGCGGCGAGCAGTACTTC.